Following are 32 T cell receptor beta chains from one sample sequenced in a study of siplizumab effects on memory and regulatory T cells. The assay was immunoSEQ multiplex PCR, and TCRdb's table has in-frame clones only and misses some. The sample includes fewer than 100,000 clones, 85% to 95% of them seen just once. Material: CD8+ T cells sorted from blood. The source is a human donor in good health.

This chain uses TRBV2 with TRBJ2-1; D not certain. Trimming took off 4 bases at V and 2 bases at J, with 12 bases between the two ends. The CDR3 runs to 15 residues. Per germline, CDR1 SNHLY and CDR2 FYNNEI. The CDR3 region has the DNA TGTGCCAGCAGTGGACCCCCGGACCCCTACAATGAGCAGTTCTTC. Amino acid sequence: CASSGPPDPYNEQFF.

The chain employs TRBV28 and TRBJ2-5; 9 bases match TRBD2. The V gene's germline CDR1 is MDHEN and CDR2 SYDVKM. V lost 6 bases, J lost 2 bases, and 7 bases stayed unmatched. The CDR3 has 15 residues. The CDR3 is CASRRLAETQETQYF. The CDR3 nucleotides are TGTGCCAGCAGGAGACTAGCGGAGACGCAAGAGACCCAGTACTTC.

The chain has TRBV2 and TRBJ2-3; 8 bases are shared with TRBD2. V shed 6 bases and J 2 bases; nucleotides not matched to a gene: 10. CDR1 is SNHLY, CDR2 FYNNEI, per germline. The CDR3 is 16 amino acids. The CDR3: CASRDPGTRVTDTQYF. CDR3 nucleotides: TGTGCCAGCAGAGACCCCGGGACTAGGGTCACAGATACGCAGTATTTT.

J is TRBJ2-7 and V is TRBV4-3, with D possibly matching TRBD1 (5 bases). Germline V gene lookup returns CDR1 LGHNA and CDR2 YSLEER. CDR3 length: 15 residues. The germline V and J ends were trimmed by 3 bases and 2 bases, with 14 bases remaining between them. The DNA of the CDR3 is TGCGCCAGCAGCCACAGTTTAGGGGATACCTACGAGCAGTACTTC. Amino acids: CASSHSLGDTYEQYF.

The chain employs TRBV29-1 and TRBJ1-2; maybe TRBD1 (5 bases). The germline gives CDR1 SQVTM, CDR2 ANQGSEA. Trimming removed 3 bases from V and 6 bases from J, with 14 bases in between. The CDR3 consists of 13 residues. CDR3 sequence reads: CSVESREGNGYTF. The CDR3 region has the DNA TGCAGCGTTGAGTCCCGTGAGGGGAATGGCTACACCTTC. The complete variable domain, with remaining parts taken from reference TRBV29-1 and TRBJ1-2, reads SAVISQKPSRDICQRGTSLTIQCQVDSQVTMMFWYRQQPGQSLTLIATANQGSEATYESGFVIDKFPISRPNLTFSTLTVSNMSPEDSSIYLCSVESREGNGYTFGSGTRLTVV.

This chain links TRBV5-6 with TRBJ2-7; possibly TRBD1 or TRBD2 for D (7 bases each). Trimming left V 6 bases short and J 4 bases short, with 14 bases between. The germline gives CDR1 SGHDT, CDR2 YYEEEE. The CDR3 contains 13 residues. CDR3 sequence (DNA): TGTGCCAGCAACAGCCAGGGGGGGTACGAGCAGTACTTC. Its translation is CASNSQGGYEQYF.

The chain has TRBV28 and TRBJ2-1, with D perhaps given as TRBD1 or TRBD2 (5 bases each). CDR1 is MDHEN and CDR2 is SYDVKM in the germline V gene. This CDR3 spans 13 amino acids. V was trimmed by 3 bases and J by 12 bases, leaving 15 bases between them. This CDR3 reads CASSFVGTQGQFF. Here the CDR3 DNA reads TGTGCCAGCAGTTTCGTCGGGACCCAGGGGCAGTTCTTC.

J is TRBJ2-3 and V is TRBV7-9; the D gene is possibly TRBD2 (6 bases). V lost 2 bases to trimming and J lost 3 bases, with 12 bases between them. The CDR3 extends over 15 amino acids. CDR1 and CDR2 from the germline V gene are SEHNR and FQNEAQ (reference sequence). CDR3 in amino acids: CASSLTGGTTDTQYF. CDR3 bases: TGTGCCAGCAGCTTAACAGGCGGGACGACAGATACGCAGTATTTT. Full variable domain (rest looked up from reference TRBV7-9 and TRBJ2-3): DTGVSQNPRHKITKRGQNVTFRCDPISEHNRLYWYRQTLGQGPEFLTYFQNEAQLEKSRLLSDRFSAERPKGSFSTLEIQRTEQGDSAMYLCASSLTGGTTDTQYFGPGTRLTVL.

This CDR3 is CASSFGGLTDTQYF. DNA of the CDR3: TGTGCCAGCAGCTTCGGGGGGCTTACAGATACGCAGTATTTT. The chain has TRBV7-9 and TRBJ2-3; a weak D match, TRBD2 (7 bases). From germline, CDR1 is SEHNR and CDR2 FQNEAQ (reference sequence). The ends were cut back, 3 bases at V and 3 bases at J, with 10 bases in the middle. This CDR3 contains 14 residues.

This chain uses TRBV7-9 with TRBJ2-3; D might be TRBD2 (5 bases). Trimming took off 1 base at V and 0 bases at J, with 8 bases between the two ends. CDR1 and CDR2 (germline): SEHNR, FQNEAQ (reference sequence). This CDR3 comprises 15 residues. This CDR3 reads CASSLVASSTDTQYF. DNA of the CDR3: TGTGCCAGCAGCTTAGTAGCGTCTAGCACAGATACGCAGTATTTT.

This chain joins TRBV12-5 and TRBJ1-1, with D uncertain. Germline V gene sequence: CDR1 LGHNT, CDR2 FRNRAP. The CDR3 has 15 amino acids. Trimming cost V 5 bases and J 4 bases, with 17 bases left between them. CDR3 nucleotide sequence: TGTGCTAGTGGTCCTCATGGGTCTTTGTTCACTGAAGCTTTCTTT. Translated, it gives CASGPHGSLFTEAFF.

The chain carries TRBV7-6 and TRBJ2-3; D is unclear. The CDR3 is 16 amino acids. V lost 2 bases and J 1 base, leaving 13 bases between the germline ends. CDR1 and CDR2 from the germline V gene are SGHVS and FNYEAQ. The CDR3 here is CASSLNPAEGTDTQYF. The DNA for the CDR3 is TGTGCCAGCAGCTTAAACCCGGCGGAAGGCACAGATACGCAGTATTTT.

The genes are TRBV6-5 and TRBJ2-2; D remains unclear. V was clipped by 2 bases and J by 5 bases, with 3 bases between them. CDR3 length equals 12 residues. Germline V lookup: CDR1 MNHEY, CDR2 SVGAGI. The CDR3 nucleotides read TGTGCCAGCAGTTACGGAACCGGGGAGCTGTTTTTT. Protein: CASSYGTGELFF.

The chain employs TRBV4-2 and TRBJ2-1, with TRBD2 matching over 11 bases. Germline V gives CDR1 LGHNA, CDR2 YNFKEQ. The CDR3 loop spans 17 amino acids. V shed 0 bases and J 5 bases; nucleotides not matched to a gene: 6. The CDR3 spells CASSQEKRLAGHNEQFF. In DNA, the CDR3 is TGTGCCAGCAGCCAAGAGAAGAGACTAGCGGGACACAATGAGCAGTTCTTC.

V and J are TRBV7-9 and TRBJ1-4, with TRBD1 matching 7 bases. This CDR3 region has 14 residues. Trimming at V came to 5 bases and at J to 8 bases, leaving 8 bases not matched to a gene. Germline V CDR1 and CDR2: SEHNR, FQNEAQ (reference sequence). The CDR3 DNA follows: TGTGCCAGCAGCCAGGGGGTAGATGGCGAAAAACTGTTTTTT. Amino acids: CASSQGVDGEKLFF.

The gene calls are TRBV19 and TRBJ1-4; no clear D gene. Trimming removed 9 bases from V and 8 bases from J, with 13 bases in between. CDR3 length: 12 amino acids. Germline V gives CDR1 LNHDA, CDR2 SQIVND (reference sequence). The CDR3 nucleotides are TGTGCCAGCCGTACGGGTTGGGAAAAACTGTTTTTT. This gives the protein CASRTGWEKLFF.

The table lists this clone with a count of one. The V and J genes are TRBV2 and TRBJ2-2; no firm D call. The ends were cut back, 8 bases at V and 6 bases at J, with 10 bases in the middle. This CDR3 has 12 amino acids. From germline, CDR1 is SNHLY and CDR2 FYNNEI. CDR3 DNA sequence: TGTGCCAGCGTTGGACCTGCCGGGGAGCTGTTTTTT. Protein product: CASVGPAGELFF.

CDR3 residues: CASTTSSYNEQFF. The DNA for the CDR3 is TGTGCCAGCACCACCAGCTCCTACAATGAGCAGTTCTTC. The rearrangement links TRBV27 to TRBJ2-1; D unresolved. V was cut by 7 bases and J by 0 bases, with 7 bases left in between. This CDR3 is built from 13 residues. Germline V gene data show CDR1 as MNHEY and CDR2 as SMNVEV (reference sequence).

The CDR3 bases are TGTGCCAGCAGCTCCGGACGGCGAGCTTACGAGCAGTACTTC. Its protein is CASSSGRRAYEQYF. The J gene is TRBJ2-7, the V gene TRBV13; D not resolved. CDR1 PRHDT and CDR2 FYEKMQ come from the germline V gene (reference sequence). V lost 4 bases to trimming and J lost 4 bases, with 14 bases between them. The CDR3 contains 14 residues. Drawing the rest from reference TRBV13 and TRBJ2-7, the complete variable domain is AAGVIQSPRHLIKEKRETATLKCYPIPRHDTVYWYQQGPGQDPQFLISFYEKMQSDKGSIPDRFSAQQFSDYHSELNMSSLELGDSALYFCASSSGRRAYEQYFGPGTRLTVT.

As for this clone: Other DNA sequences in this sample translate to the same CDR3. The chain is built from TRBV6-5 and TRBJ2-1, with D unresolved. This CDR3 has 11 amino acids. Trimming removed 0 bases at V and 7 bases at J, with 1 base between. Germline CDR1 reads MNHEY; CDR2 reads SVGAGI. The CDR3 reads CASSYSNEQFF. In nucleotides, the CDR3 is TGTGCCAGCAGTTACTCAAATGAGCAGTTCTTC.

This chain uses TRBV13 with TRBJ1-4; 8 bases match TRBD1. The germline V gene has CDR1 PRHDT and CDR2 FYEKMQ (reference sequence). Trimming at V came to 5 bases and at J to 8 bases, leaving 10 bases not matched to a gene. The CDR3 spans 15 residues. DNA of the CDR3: TGTGCCAGCAGCCATAAACAGGGGGGGAGGGAAAAACTGTTTTTT. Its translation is CASSHKQGGREKLFF. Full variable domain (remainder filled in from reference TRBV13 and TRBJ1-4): AAGVIQSPRHLIKEKRETATLKCYPIPRHDTVYWYQQGPGQDPQFLISFYEKMQSDKGSIPDRFSAQQFSDYHSELNMSSLELGDSALYFCASSHKQGGREKLFFGSGTQLSVL.

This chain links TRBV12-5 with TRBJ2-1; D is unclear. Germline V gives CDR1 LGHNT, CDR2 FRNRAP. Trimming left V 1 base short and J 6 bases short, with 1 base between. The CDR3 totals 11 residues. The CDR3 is CASGLGNEQFF. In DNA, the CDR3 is TGTGCTAGTGGTTTGGGCAATGAGCAGTTCTTC.

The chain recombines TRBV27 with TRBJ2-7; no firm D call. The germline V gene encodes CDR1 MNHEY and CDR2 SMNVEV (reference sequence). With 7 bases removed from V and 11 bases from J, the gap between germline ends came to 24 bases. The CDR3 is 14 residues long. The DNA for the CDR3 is TGTGCCAGCAAACTGCAGCTAGTCTTACCTCCGGAGTACTTC. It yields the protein CASKLQLVLPPEYF.

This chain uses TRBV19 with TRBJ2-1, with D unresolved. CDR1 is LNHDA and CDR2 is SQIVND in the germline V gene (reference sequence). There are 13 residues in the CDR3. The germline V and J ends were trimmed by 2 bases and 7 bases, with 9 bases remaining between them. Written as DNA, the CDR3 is TGTGCCAGTAGTATACGTTACGGGAATGAGCAGTTCTTC. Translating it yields CASSIRYGNEQFF.

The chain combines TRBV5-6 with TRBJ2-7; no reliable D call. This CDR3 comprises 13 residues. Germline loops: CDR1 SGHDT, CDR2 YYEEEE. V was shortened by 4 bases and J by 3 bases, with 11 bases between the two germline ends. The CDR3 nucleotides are TGTGCCAGCAGCCGTGTAGGCCTCTACGAGCAGTACTTC. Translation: CASSRVGLYEQYF.

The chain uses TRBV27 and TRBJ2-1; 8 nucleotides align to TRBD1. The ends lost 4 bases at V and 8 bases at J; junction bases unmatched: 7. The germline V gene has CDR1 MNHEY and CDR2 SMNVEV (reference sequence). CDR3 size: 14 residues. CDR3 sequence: CASSSGTGFYEQFF. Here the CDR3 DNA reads TGTGCCAGCAGTTCCGGGACAGGCTTCTATGAGCAGTTCTTC.

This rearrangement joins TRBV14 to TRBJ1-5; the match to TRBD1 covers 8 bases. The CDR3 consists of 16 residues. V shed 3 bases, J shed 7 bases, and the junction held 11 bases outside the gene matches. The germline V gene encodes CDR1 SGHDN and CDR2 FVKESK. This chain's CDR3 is CASSHTIRTGIQPQHF. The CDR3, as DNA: TGTGCCAGCAGCCACACCATTAGGACAGGGATCCAGCCCCAGCATTTT.

CDR3 sequence: CASSLSTETQYF. CDR3 DNA: TGTGCCAGCAGTCTTAGCACAGAGACCCAGTACTTC. This chain joins TRBV11-2 and TRBJ2-5; D call uncertain. CDR3 length: 12 amino acids. V was cut by 6 bases and J by 4 bases, with 9 bases left in between. The germline V gene encodes CDR1 SGHAT and CDR2 FQNNGV.

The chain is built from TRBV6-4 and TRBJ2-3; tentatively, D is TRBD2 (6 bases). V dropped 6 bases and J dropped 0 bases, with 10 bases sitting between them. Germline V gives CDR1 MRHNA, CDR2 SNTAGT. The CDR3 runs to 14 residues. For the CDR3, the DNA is TGTGCCAGCAGCGGGGGTTCTAGCACAGATACGCAGTATTTT. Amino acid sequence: CASSGGSSTDTQYF.

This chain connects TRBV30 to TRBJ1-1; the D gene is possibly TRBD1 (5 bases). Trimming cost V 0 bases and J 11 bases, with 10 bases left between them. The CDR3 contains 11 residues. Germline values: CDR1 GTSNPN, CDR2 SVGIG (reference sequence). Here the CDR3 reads CAWSVAKGAFF. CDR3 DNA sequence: TGTGCCTGGAGTGTCGCGAAGGGGGCTTTCTTT.

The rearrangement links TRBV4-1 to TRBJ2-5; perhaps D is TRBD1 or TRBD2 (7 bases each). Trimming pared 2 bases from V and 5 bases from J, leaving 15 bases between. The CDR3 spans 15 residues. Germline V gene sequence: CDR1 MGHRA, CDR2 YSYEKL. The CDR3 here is CASSQQDREGETQYF. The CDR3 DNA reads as TGCGCCAGCAGCCAACAAGACAGGGAGGGGGAGACCCAGTACTTC.

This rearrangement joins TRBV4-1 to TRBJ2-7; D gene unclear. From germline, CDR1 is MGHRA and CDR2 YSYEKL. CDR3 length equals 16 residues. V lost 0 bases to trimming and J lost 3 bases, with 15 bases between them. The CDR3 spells CASSQEWGVENYEQYF. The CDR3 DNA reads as TGCGCCAGCAGCCAAGAATGGGGTGTGGAAAACTACGAGCAGTACTTC.